The entry below describes one TCR beta chain. Antigen unknown. The entry originates in a study of T cell responses to AZD1222 COVID-19 vaccine. The study's findings and limits: A rise in Spike-specific TCR breadth and depth followed two AZD1222 doses. Samples come after the peak T cell response, not at day 14.

The V gene lost 4 bases and the J gene lost 4 bases, with 7 bases spanning the gap. CDR1 LNHDA and CDR2 SQIVND come from the germline V gene (reference sequence). CDR3 size: 12 residues. Assay used: immunoSEQ multiplex PCR; TCRdb lists only in-frame clones, some missing. The table includes 78,000 or so clones, 88% detected once. J is TRBJ1-1 and V is TRBV19; unclear D gene. The sample in question was peripheral blood, obtained on day 0 of AZD1222 vaccination. This receptor was obtained from an adult in good health. CDR3 DNA: TGTGCCAGTAGTAGACGGGGCACTGAAGCTTTCTTT. As protein: CASSRRGTEAFF.